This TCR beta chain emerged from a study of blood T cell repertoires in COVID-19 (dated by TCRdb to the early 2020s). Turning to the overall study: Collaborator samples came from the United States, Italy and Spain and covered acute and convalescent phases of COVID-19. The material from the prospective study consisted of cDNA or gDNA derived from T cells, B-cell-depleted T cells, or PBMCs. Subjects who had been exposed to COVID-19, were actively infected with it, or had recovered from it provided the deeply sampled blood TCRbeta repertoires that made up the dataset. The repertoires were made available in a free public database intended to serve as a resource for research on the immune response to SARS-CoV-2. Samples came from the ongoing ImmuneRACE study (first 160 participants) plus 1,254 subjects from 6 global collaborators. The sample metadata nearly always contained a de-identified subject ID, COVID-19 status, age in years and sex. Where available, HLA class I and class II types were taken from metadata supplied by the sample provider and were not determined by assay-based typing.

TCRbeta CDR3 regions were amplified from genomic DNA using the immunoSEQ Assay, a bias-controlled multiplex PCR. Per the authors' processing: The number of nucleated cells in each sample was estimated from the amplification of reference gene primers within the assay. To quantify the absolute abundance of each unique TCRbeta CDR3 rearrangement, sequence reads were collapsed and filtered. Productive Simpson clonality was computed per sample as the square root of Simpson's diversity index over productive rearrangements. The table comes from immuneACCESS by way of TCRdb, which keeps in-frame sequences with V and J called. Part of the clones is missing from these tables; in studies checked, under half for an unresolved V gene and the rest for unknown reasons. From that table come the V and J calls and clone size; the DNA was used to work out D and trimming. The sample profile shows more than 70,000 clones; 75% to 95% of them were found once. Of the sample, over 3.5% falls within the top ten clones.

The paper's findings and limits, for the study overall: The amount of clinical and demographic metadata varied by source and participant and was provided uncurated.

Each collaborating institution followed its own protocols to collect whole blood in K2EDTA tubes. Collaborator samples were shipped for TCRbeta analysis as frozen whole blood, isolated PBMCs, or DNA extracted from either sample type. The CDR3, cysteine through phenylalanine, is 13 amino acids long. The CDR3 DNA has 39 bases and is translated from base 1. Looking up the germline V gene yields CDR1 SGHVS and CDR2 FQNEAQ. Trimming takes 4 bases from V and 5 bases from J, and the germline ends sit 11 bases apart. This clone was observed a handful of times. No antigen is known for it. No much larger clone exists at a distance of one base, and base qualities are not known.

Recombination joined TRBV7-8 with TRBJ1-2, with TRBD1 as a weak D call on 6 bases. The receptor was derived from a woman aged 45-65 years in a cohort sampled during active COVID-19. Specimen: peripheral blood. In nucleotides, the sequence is TGTGCCAGCAGCTCAGGACAGTTATATGGCTACACCTTC. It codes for CASSSGQLYGYTF.